Presented here are 7 T cell receptor beta chains from one specimen sequenced in a study of blood T cells in healthy people across ages. Primed by a sample-barcoded 5' primer and a J-beta primer mix, a second PCR proceeded for 7 to 11 cycles. TCRdb re-called the 5' RACE reads through MiXCR, storing one row per CDR3 protein. Here the sample spans some 1,800,000 distinct CDR3 sequences, about 39% being singletons. Sequences were obtained from blood. The source is a human donor in good health.

This sequence joins TRBV7-9 and TRBJ2-3; D remains ambiguous. V was pared by 5 bases and J by 2 bases, with 29 bases between. The CDR3 covers 20 residues. Germline V gene sequence: CDR1 SEHNR, CDR2 FQNEAQ (reference sequence). The CDR3 loop reads CASSLPLLQTDDTITDTQYF. In DNA, the CDR3 is TGTGCCAGCAGCCTACCCCTCCTCCAGACGGACGACACCATCACAGATACGCAGTATTTT.

This clonotype occurred a few times. This chain connects TRBV6-2 or TRBV6-3 to TRBJ2-7; D perhaps matches TRBD1 (6 bases). Between the trimmed V and J ends, which lost 7 bases and 3 bases, there was a span of 13 bases. The CDR3 totals 13 residues. CDR1 is MNHEY, CDR2 SVGEGT, per germline. The CDR3 spells CASTRDNYYEQYF. Here the CDR3 DNA reads TGTGCCAGCACCCGGGACAACTACTACGAGCAGTACTTC.

The gene calls are TRBV7-9 and TRBJ2-1; 8 nucleotides agree with TRBD2. The junction had 5 bases not matched to a gene; V was cut back by 6 bases and J by 1 base. From germline, CDR1 is SEHNR and CDR2 FQNEAQ (reference sequence). There are 15 residues in the CDR3. CDR3 coding DNA: TGTGCCAGCAGTACGGGGGGGCCTTCCTACAATGAGCAGTTCTTC. This encodes CASSTGGPSYNEQFF.

Note on this clonotype: An end of the junction differs from the germline gene, which may be a read error. This chain joins TRBV20-1 and TRBJ1-4; D might be TRBD1 (6 bases). The germline V gene has CDR1 DFQATT and CDR2 SNEGSKA (reference sequence). The CDR3 consists of 13 residues. Here the CDR3 reads CSTHPRGKERLFF. In DNA, the CDR3 is TGCAGCACGCATCCCAGGGGAAAGGAAAGACTGTTTTTT.

The chain recombines TRBV11-2 with TRBJ1-1; no reliable D call. Germline V lookup: CDR1 SGHAT, CDR2 FQNNGV. Deletions cut 1 base from V and 5 bases from J, with 11 bases between. This CDR3 contains 14 residues. CDR3 DNA: TGTGCCAGCAGCTTAGTTGTTTTTGGGACTGAAGCTTTCTTT. Translating gives CASSLVVFGTEAFF.

This clonotype is a singleton in its sample. The chain recombines TRBV7-2 with TRBJ1-4, with 8 bases identical to TRBD1. The J segment lost 7 bases and the V segment lost 5 bases, leaving 9 bases of the junction unmatched. The CDR3 covers 15 residues. Germline V CDR1 and CDR2: SGHTA, FQGNSA. The CDR3 nucleotides are TGTGCCAGCAGCCTAAACAGGGGGGCGGGTGAAAAACTGTTTTTT. Residues: CASSLNRGAGEKLFF.

This clonotype appeared a few times. J is TRBJ2-6 and V is TRBV7-6, with 10 bases matching TRBD1. V lost 1 base, J lost 3 bases, and 6 bases stayed unmatched. This CDR3 is 18 amino acids long. Germline V gene data show CDR1 as SGHVS and CDR2 as FNYEAQ. DNA of the CDR3: TGTGCCAGCAGCTTAGTTGGGGACAGGGGAGGTGGGGCCAACGTCCTGACTTTC. This translates into CASSLVGDRGGGANVLTF. Full variable domain (rest looked up from reference TRBV7-6 and TRBJ2-6): GAGVSQSPRYKVTKRGQDVALRCDPISGHVSLYWYRQALGQGPEFLTYFNYEAQQDKSGLPNDRFSAERPEGSISTLTIQRTEQRDSAMYRCASSLVGDRGGGANVLTFGAGSRLTVL.